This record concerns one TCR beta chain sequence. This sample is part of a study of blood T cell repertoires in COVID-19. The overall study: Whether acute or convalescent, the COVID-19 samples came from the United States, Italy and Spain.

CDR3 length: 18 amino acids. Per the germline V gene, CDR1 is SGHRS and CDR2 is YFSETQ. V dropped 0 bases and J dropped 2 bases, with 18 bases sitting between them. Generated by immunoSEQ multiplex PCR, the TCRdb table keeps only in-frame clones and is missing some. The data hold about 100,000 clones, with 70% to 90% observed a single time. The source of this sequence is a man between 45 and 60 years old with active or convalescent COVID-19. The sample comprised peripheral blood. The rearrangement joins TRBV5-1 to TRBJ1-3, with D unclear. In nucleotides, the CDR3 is TGCGCCAGCAGCTTGGAATTCGAGGCCGCTACGGCTGGAAACACCATATATTTT. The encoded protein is CASSLEFEAATAGNTIYF. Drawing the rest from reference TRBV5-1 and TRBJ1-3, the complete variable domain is KAGVTQTPRYLIKTRGQQVTLSCSPISGHRSVSWYQQTPGQGLQFLFEYFSETQRNKGNFPGRFSGRQFSNSRSEMNVSTLELGDSALYLCASSLEFEAATAGNTIYFGEGSWLTVV.